Below, one TCR beta chain is given with its context. Its antigen is unidentified. The data are from a study of Graves' ophthalmopathy and Graves' hyperthyroidism. Regarding the study as a whole: Most expanded clonotypes in thyroid above 0.001 frequency also showed up in blood.

The CDR3 length is 15 residues. Trimming removed 5 bases from V and 0 bases from J, with 11 bases in between. The germline gives CDR1 SGHTA, CDR2 FQGNSA. TCR beta CDR3 amplification used RNA transcripts. Following a first-round RT-PCR that used HTBI primers, a second-round multiplex PCR was carried out. One entry per CDR3 protein results from TCRdb running MiXCR on the multiplex PCR reads. The sample has about 740,000 distinct CDR3 sequences; 40% are singletons. The sequence came from an adult man with Graves' ophthalmopathy. Sequenced sample: peripheral blood. V is TRBV7-2 and J is TRBJ1-5; the D is unclear. CDR3 sequence reads: CASSAQIYSNQPQHF. The CDR3, as DNA: TGTGCCAGCAGCGCCCAGATTTATAGCAATCAGCCCCAGCATTTT.